This T cell receptor beta chain was documented in a study of beta chain features in type 1 diabetes. Findings of the study overall: In comparison with healthy donors, patients had naive, central memory and Treg TCRB repertoires that appeared more similar. Because the template was cDNA, high-expressing cells might be over-represented. Significant though moderate, a shortening of TCRB CDR3s appeared in all four CD4+ subsets of Type 1 diabetes patients.

Each donor gave one heparinised blood draw averaging roughly 120 mL. On this clone: Its antigen is not known.

Sequenced material consisted of expressed TCRB transcripts (all of the isolated RNA was reverse transcribed). Average reads for naive, central memory and regulatory T cell samples were about 3.57 million. Assay used: immunoSEQ multiplex PCR; TCRdb lists only in-frame clones, some missing. The table has around 160,000 clones, about 9% seen once. The material sequenced was central memory CD4+ T cells from blood. The source of this sequence is a woman aged 18-29 years with type 1 diabetes.

For the CDR3, the DNA is TGTGCCAGCAGTGATGATCAGGGGTTTAATGAGCAGTTCTTC. Residues: CASSDDQGFNEQFF. This chain uses TRBV2 with TRBJ2-1, with D tentatively TRBD1 (6 bases). The V end was cut by 3 bases, the J end by 7 bases, with 13 bases between. The CDR3 has 14 residues. CDR1 SNHLY and CDR2 FYNNEI come from the germline V gene.